The clone carrying this T cell receptor beta chain was counted ten times or more. Its specificity is not known. Germline loops: CDR1 MNHNS, CDR2 SASEGT. The CDR3 has 14 residues. Deletions cut 6 bases from V and 2 bases from J, with 13 bases between. CDR3 regions were amplified by Arm-PCR using iRepertoire HTBI primers to build TCR beta libraries. TCRdb independently ran MiXCR on the multiplex PCR reads; one entry per CDR3 protein. Among a few hundred thousand distinct CDR3 sequences, approximately 13% were seen once, and the ten largest hold over 7.5%. This specimen belongs to a study of regulatory T cells in long-lasting Graves disease. Study-wide results and caveats: Favoring TRBV28, TRBJ1-2 and TRBJ2-5 was a feature seen in persistent disease. Accuracy could have been hurt by small sample size.

The time point was: newly diagnosed GD, antithyroid drugs for less than 3 months. PBMC-derived RNA was used for the TCR library. The source of the patients was an endocrinology department in Xi'an, China. Another study also made use of these data, one on T cells in Graves' hyperthyroidism and ophthalmopathy.

The source was peripheral blood mononuclear cells (PBMCs), collected at new diagnosis, from a patient treated with antithyroid drugs. J is TRBJ1-1 and V is TRBV6-1; D ambiguous. The clonotype originates from a man aged 30-40 years with Graves disease. CDR3 amino acids: CASSYQSGNTEAFF. CDR3 bases: TGTGCCAGCAGCTATCAAAGTGGTAACACTGAAGCTTTCTTT.